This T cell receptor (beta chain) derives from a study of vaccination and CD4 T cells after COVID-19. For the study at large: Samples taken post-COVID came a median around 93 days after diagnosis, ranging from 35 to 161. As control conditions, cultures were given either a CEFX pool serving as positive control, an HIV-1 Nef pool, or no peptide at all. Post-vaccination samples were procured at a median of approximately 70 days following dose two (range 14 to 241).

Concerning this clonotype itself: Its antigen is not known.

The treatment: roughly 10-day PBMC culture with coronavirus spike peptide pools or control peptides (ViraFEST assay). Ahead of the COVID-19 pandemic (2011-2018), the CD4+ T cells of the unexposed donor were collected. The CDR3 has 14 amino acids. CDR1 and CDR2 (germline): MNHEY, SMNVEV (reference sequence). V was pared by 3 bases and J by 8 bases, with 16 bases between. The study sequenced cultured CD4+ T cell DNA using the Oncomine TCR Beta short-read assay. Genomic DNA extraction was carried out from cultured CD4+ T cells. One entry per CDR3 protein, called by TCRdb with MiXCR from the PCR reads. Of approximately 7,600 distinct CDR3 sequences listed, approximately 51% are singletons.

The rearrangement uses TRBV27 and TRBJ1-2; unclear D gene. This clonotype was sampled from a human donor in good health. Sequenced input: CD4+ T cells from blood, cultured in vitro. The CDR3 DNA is TGTGCCAGCAGTTTTTCCCGGGGTCTTGAGGGCTACACCTTC. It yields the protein CASSFSRGLEGYTF.